This section outlines one T cell receptor beta chain sequence together with its context. This sample was included in a study of control samples from healthy donors and cancer patients. Sequenced by immunoSEQ multiplex PCR; TCRdb stores in-frame clones only, minus some. Of 150,000 to 200,000 clones in the sample, 90% to 95% were seen once. V lost 4 bases, J lost 4 bases, and 4 bases stayed unmatched. The CDR3 is 15 amino acids. Germline-derived CDR1 and CDR2 are SGHTA and FQGTGA. The clonotype comes from a woman between 40 and 55 years old in good health. V gene TRBV7-3 combines with J gene TRBJ2-2; 9 bases are shared with TRBD2. The sequenced sample consisted of blood. CDR3 amino acids: CASSSWRGGTGELFF. The CDR3 DNA reads TGTGCCAGCAGCTCATGGCGGGGGGGCACCGGGGAGCTGTTTTTT.